The TCR beta chain under discussion was sequenced for a study of shared clonotypes between healthy human individuals (dated by TCRdb to about 2020). For context, the study as a whole: A couple of women and three men aged 18 to 49 years were included in the cohort. For each donor, three plates each were used for CD4 naive and CD4 memory, two plates were used for CD8 naive, and one plate was used for CD8 memory. Blood TCR repertoires of roughly five healthy adults were deeply sequenced to estimate repertoire size and the extent of clonotype sharing between individuals. Different laboratories and diverse techniques were used to prepare libraries and sequence TCR repertoires, to increase sequencing depth and limit assay-specific biases. Between about 0.8 and 8.9 billion PBMCs per donor were obtained by leukapheresis. Here is what the overall study found, with its caveats: Sampling was limited to blood, and TCR repertoires in tissue likely differ from TCR repertoires in blood. Across a few donors, approximately 4.6% of naive CD4, approximately 4% of naive CD8, under 2.5% of memory CD4, and approximately 0.4% of memory CD8 clonotypes were shared. Even with the large sequencing depth, rarefaction of the sorted-subset datasets indicated that sequencing was incomplete. Compared with non-shared clonotypes, the clonotypes found in all four sorted-subset donors had higher generation probabilities. Pairwise subsampling indicated that sequencing depth was expected to affect the degree of clonotype sharing among donors. Larger estimated clonotype richness was generally found for naive subsets than for memory subsets. Because the study included a small number of donors, the genetic and exposure-history diversity represented was limited.

Turning to this clone: No cognate antigen has been identified for it. It has no much larger one-base neighbor in the sample; base qualities were not kept.

Donors were healthy HIV-negative adults with no recently reported acute infections or vaccinations. Every donor was a Caucasian adult living in Nashville, Tennessee, USA. CD4+ T cells were enriched by magnetic negative selection; naive cells were then positively selected on CD45RA, and the negative fraction formed the memory subset. Blood was collected by leukapheresis, and PBMCs were isolated by Ficoll-Histopaque density gradient centrifugation and then cryopreserved in liquid nitrogen vapor phase. Analytical flow cytometry was used to check the purity and quantity of each magnetically sorted T cell population. From each sorted fraction, genomic DNA was isolated and quantified by UV absorbance on a Nanodrop 2000c. V loses 7 bases, J loses 5 bases, and the germline ends lie 15 bases apart. The CDR3 goes from the cysteine to the phenylalanine over 13 residues. The DNA shown is the 39-base CDR3, in frame from base 1. Sequences SNHLY (CDR1) and FYNNEI (CDR2) are obtained from the germline V gene.

Using the deep immunoSEQ assay, multiplex PCR amplified TCR CDR3 regions from genomic DNA. Extracted genomic DNA from each cell subset was distributed evenly across all wells of several immunoSEQ 96-well plates, and each plate was treated as a replicate. Each replicate PCR for sorted subsets received around 200 ng genomic DNA, equal to roughly 33,000 T cell genomes. Purified libraries were measured with a Qubit 3.0 fluorometer, size-checked on a Bioanalyzer 2100, and measured again with the KAPA Library Quantification kit. Every immunoSEQ 96-well plate was sequenced on a separate single-read 150-cycle Illumina NextSeq 550 flow cell. In the paper's pipeline: Because the immunoSEQ output held only junctional sequences and lacked quality scores, the filtering could not match the filtering applied to full-length reads. To assign V/J genes and CDR3, sequences were annotated using PyIR, a Python wrapper for IgBLAST v1.9, with IMGT germline references. Reads were removed for weak V/J assignments (E-value above 1e-6), missing CDR3, stop codons, out-of-frame junctions, or ambiguous translated residues. V3J clonotypes were defined as sequences sharing an identical inferred V gene, J gene, and CDR3 amino acid sequence. Percentage overlap between repertoires was computed as shared unique clonotypes divided by the size of the smaller repertoire. RTK rarefaction, the Chao1 estimator, and Recon v2.1 estimates of unobserved clonotypes were used to assess repertoire richness. For all TCRbeta clonotypes obtained by the gDNA method from several donors, generation probabilities were computed with OLGA. Here the immuneACCESS table is served through TCRdb, limited to in-frame sequences with V and J called. Missing clones are a known gap in these copies; in checked studies unresolved V genes cover under half, and the rest lacks a known reason. Clonal size and the V and J genes are those of that table, whereas D and trimming came from the DNA. The sample data list about 2.3 million clones, and 85% to 95% of these were observed just once. Jointly, the top ten make up under 0.45% of the sample.

Sequencing was done on a sample of naive CD4+ T cells from PBMCs. The intended sense of this specimen's cell subset or site label: CD45RA+ positively selected. Rearrangement joined TRBV2 to TRBJ2-7; the D segment cannot be called with confidence. The clonotype originates from a man between 18 and 35 years old in good health. Some clones in this sample may be carry-over from other donors' samples. The nucleotides are TGTGCCAGCACCCCCTCAACTTCTGACGAGCAGTACTTC. This sequence encodes CASTPSTSDEQYF.